This is a list of T cell receptor beta chains from one sample in a study of beta chain features in type 1 diabetes. Assay used: immunoSEQ multiplex PCR; TCRdb lists only in-frame clones, some missing. The table lists about 27,000 clones, roughly three fifths of them singletons. The sample comprised Tregs from blood. Every receptor here comes from a young woman with type 1 diabetes. The CDR3 runs from the conserved cysteine through the conserved F or W. D genes are given only for firm matches. Where a row states a size, it is once, few, many or the class of an expanded clone; other rows omit it.

j_call: TRBJ2-1; clone_size: once; d_call: NA; v_call: TRBV2; cdr3_nt: TGTGCCAGCTGCAACTCTTTGAACAATGAGCAGTTCTTC; cdr3_aa: CASCNSLNNEQFF
j_call: TRBJ2-5; clone_size: NA; d_call: TRBD1; v_call: TRBV2; cdr3_nt: TGTGCCAGCACGGACAGGTTTGGGGAGACCCAGTACTTC; cdr3_aa: CASTDRFGETQYF
j_call: TRBJ2-1; clone_size: NA; d_call: TRBD2; v_call: TRBV29-1; cdr3_nt: TGCAGCGTTGTACCTGCGGGGGGGAAGGGGAATGAGCAGTTCTTC; cdr3_aa: CSVVPAGGKGNEQFF
j_call: TRBJ1-5; clone_size: NA; d_call: TRBD1; v_call: TRBV7-2; cdr3_nt: TGTGCCAGCAGCCAAAACAGGGGGGGGTATCAGCCCCAGCATTTT; cdr3_aa: CASSQNRGGYQPQHF
j_call: TRBJ2-2; clone_size: NA; d_call: TRBD1; v_call: TRBV10-3; cdr3_nt: TGTGCCATCAGCCAGGACAGGACGTACACCGGGGAGCTGTTTTTT; cdr3_aa: CAISQDRTYTGELFF
j_call: TRBJ2-7; clone_size: NA; d_call: TRBD2; v_call: TRBV6-6; cdr3_nt: TGTGCCAGCAGCTCATCCGGGACTAGCGAAAACAAGCAGTACTTC; cdr3_aa: CASSSSGTSENKQYF
j_call: TRBJ2-5; clone_size: NA; d_call: NA; v_call: TRBV18; cdr3_nt: TGTGCCAGCTCACCACCCTTGGGAGTCCTAGGAGAGACCCAGTACTTC; cdr3_aa: CASSPPLGVLGETQYF
j_call: TRBJ2-1; clone_size: few; d_call: TRBD1; v_call: TRBV5-1; cdr3_nt: TGCGCCAGCAGCCAATTGACAGGGAAGGGCCAAAATGAGCAGTTCTTC; cdr3_aa: CASSQLTGKGQNEQFF
j_call: TRBJ2-7; clone_size: NA; d_call: NA; v_call: TRBV20-1; cdr3_nt: TGCAGTGCTAGGACATACGAGCAGTACTTC; cdr3_aa: CSARTYEQYF
j_call: TRBJ2-5; clone_size: NA; d_call: NA; v_call: TRBV5-1; cdr3_nt: TGCGCCAGCAGCAGGGGACAAGAGATCCAGTACTTC; cdr3_aa: CASSRGQEIQYF
j_call: TRBJ2-7; clone_size: NA; d_call: TRBD1; v_call: TRBV11-2; cdr3_nt: TGTGCCAGCAGCCCAGGGGGGACAGGGAACTCCTACGAGCAGTACTTC; cdr3_aa: CASSPGGTGNSYEQYF
j_call: TRBJ1-2; clone_size: NA; d_call: NA; v_call: TRBV14; cdr3_nt: TGTGCCAGCAGCCAAGTTACCGGTCTACCCTATGGCTACACCTTC; cdr3_aa: CASSQVTGLPYGYTF
j_call: TRBJ1-6; clone_size: NA; d_call: NA; v_call: TRBV30; cdr3_nt: TGTGCCTGGAGTGGGCTCGGGACATCAGATAATTCACCCCTCCACTTT; cdr3_aa: CAWSGLGTSDNSPLHF
j_call: TRBJ2-7; clone_size: few; d_call: TRBD1; v_call: TRBV7-2; cdr3_nt: TGTGCCAGCAGTTTCCGAGGGACAGGAAACTACGAGCAGTACTTC; cdr3_aa: CASSFRGTGNYEQYF
j_call: TRBJ2-5; clone_size: few; d_call: NA; v_call: TRBV7-2; cdr3_nt: TGTGCCAGCAGCTTAGCGGGGACATACCAAGAGACCCAGTACTTC; cdr3_aa: CASSLAGTYQETQYF
j_call: TRBJ2-1; clone_size: NA; d_call: NA; v_call: TRBV5-6; cdr3_nt: TGTGCCAGCAGCGGACATAACAATGAGCAGTTCTTC; cdr3_aa: CASSGHNNEQFF
j_call: TRBJ2-3; clone_size: NA; d_call: TRBD2; v_call: TRBV28; cdr3_nt: TGTGCCAGCAGTCCCGGACTAGCGGCTAGCACAGATACGCAGTATTTT; cdr3_aa: CASSPGLAASTDTQYF
j_call: TRBJ2-1; clone_size: once; d_call: NA; v_call: TRBV10-3; cdr3_nt: TGTGCCATCAGTGAGTCGGGGGCTAAGCAGTTCTTC; cdr3_aa: CAISESGAKQFF
j_call: TRBJ2-1; clone_size: NA; d_call: NA; v_call: TRBV10-2; cdr3_nt: TGCGCCAGCAATCTCGGGATCACCTACAATGAGCAGTTCTTC; cdr3_aa: CASNLGITYNEQFF
j_call: TRBJ1-2; clone_size: NA; d_call: NA; v_call: TRBV5-1; cdr3_nt: TGCGCCAGCAGCTTGGCCTCAGGGGTGGTGAACTATGGCTACACCTTC; cdr3_aa: CASSLASGVVNYGYTF
j_call: TRBJ2-5; clone_size: NA; d_call: NA; v_call: TRBV7-9; cdr3_nt: TGTGCCAGCAGCTTAATAGCGCCCGACCAAGAGACCCAGTACTTC; cdr3_aa: CASSLIAPDQETQYF
j_call: TRBJ1-1; clone_size: NA; d_call: NA; v_call: TRBV2; cdr3_nt: TGTGCCAGCAGTCCATACAGGGCGGGGGGCACTGAAGCTTTCTTT; cdr3_aa: CASSPYRAGGTEAFF
j_call: TRBJ2-1; clone_size: NA; d_call: NA; v_call: TRBV10-3; cdr3_nt: TGTGCCATCAAGCCGGCAGGGGCCTACAATGAGCAGTTCTTC; cdr3_aa: CAIKPAGAYNEQFF
j_call: TRBJ2-2; clone_size: NA; d_call: TRBD2; v_call: TRBV28; cdr3_nt: TGTGCCAGCAGTTTTTGGGGGAGGGCCGGGAACACCGGGGAGCTGTTTTTT; cdr3_aa: CASSFWGRAGNTGELFF
j_call: TRBJ1-5; clone_size: NA; d_call: TRBD1; v_call: TRBV7-2; cdr3_nt: TGTGCCAGCAGCACGAGACAGGGGGGGGATCAGCCCCAGCATTTT; cdr3_aa: CASSTRQGGDQPQHF
j_call: TRBJ2-5; clone_size: NA; d_call: NA; v_call: TRBV7-9; cdr3_nt: TGTGCCAGCAGCTTAGCGTTGGGAGAAGAGACCCAGTACTTC; cdr3_aa: CASSLALGEETQYF
j_call: TRBJ2-3; clone_size: NA; d_call: TRBD1; v_call: TRBV29-1; cdr3_nt: TGCAGCGTTGCGCCCACAGGGGCAGATACGCAGTATTTT; cdr3_aa: CSVAPTGADTQYF
j_call: TRBJ2-1; clone_size: NA; d_call: TRBD2; v_call: TRBV19; cdr3_nt: TGTGCCAGTAGTAAAAGGACAGGTTGGACTAGCGGGAGGGCCGACAATGAGCAGTTCTTC; cdr3_aa: CASSKRTGWTSGRADNEQFF
j_call: TRBJ2-7; clone_size: NA; d_call: TRBD1; v_call: TRBV6-1; cdr3_nt: TGTGCCAGCAGTGAAGCGCCGGGACAGGGGGGCTACGAGCAGTACTTC; cdr3_aa: CASSEAPGQGGYEQYF